Sequencing of this TCR beta chain was carried out in a study of T cell changes during pregnancy in multiple sclerosis (dated 2019 in TCRdb). Looking at the study overall: Changes in the T cell repertoire over the course of pregnancy were examined in this study in women with multiple sclerosis.

The cysteine opens and the phenylalanine closes a CDR3 of 16 amino acids. The retained sequence is limited to the CDR3, 48 bases, with the frame set at the first base. Based on the germline V gene, the CDR1 and CDR2 sequences are SGHVS and FQNEAQ. At the junction V is shortened by 5 bases and J by 0 bases, with 17 bases in between. Notes on this clone: The specificity of this receptor is unknown. No qualities accompany the bases; no much larger clone lies one base away.

Libraries were made using the immunoSEQ multiplex PCR assay. Held by TCRdb, this immuneACCESS table contains in-frame sequences only and omits some clones. Under half of the omission traces to an unresolved V gene where checked; the cause of the rest is unknown. In this sample the table shows tens of thousands of clones, around nine tenths of which occur a single time. The ten largest clones represent 10% to 15% of the sample. The sequence derives from a female donor in good health, enrolled as a control in a pregnancy study. The sample consisted of CD8+ T cells from peripheral blood mononuclear cells, taken in the first trimester of pregnancy. This receptor chain uses TRBV7-8 and TRBJ2-7, with TRBD1 perhaps the D gene, on 5 matching bases. The DNA sequence is TGTGCCAGCAGCCTCAGGCCGGACATTGCCTCCTACGAGCAGTACTTC. This yields the protein CASSLRPDIASYEQYF.